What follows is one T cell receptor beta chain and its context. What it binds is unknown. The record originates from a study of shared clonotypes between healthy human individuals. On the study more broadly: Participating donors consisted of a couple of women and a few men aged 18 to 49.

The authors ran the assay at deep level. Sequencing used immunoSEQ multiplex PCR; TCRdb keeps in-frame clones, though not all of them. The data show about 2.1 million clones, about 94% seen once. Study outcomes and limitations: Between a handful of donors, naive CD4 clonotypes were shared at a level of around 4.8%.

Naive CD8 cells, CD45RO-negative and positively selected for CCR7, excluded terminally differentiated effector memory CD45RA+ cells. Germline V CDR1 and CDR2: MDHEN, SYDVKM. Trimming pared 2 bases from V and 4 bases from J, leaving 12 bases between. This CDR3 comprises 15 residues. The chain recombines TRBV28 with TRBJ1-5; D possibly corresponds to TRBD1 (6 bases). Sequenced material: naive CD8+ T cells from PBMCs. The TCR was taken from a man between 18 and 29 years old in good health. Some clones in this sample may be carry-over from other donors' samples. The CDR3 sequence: CASSLLGTRNQPQHF. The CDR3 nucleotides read TGTGCCAGCAGTTTACTCGGGACAAGGAATCAGCCCCAGCATTTT.